This entry lists 9 T cell receptor beta chains sequenced from one sample in a study of T cell responses to AZD1222 COVID-19 vaccine. Only in-frame clones appear in the TCRdb table, and some are missing; sequencing was by immunoSEQ multiplex PCR. The sample comprises about 64,000 clones, 90% to 95% of which are singletons, and roughly 6.3% rests with the top ten. The material was peripheral blood, obtained 28 days after the second dose of the MenACWY control vaccine. The receptors stem from an adult who received the MenACWY meningococcal vaccine as a control.

V is TRBV5-6 and J is TRBJ1-1; D not resolved. Germline V gene lookup returns CDR1 SGHDT and CDR2 YYEEEE. V gave up 0 bases and J gave up 4 bases, with 10 bases separating them. The CDR3 loop spans 14 amino acids. The CDR3 loop is CASSLGPAGTEAFF. DNA of the CDR3: TGTGCCAGCAGCTTGGGACCAGCGGGCACTGAAGCTTTCTTT.

This chain connects TRBV6-5 to TRBJ1-1; no clear D. V shed 2 bases and J shed 6 bases, with 10 bases lying between them. The CDR3 extends over 13 amino acids. Germline CDR1 is MNHEY and CDR2 is SVGAGI. DNA of the CDR3: TGTGCCAGCAGTTACGTCCGAGGCGCTGAAGCTTTCTTT. Encoded protein: CASSYVRGAEAFF.

The chain joins TRBV6-5 to TRBJ2-7; D perhaps matches TRBD2 (6 bases). Germline loops: CDR1 MNHEY, CDR2 SVGAGI. Trimming stripped 10 bases from V and 3 bases from J, with 16 bases between. The CDR3 extends over 13 amino acids. The CDR3 DNA follows: TGTGCCACCGCTTCCGGGGGAGGCTACGAGCAGTACTTC. It is translated as CATASGGGYEQYF.

V gene TRBV19 combines with J gene TRBJ1-1, with D maybe TRBD1 (5 bases). CDR1 is LNHDA and CDR2 is SQIVND in the germline V gene (reference sequence). CDR3 length: 13 residues. V lost 6 bases and J 5 bases, leaving 13 bases between the germline ends. CDR3 in amino acids: CASRATGRTEAFF. As DNA, the CDR3 is TGTGCCAGTAGGGCGACGGGGCGGACTGAAGCTTTCTTT.

This rearrangement joins TRBV5-1 to TRBJ1-1; D ambiguous. V gave up 2 bases and J gave up 1 base, with 6 bases separating them. Germline CDR1 and CDR2: SGHRS and YFSETQ. The CDR3 runs 13 residues. The CDR3 spells CASSFRSNTEAFF. DNA of the CDR3: TGCGCCAGCAGCTTCCGTTCGAACACTGAAGCTTTCTTT.

This clone has a handful of counts. The rearrangement joins TRBV30 to TRBJ1-2; D is ambiguous. The CDR3 has 13 residues. The V gene lost 2 bases and the J gene lost 4 bases, with 11 bases spanning the gap. Per germline, CDR1 GTSNPN and CDR2 SVGIG (reference sequence). The CDR3 region has the DNA TGTGCCTGGAGTAGGGATCGCCCCTATGGCTACACCTTC. This sequence encodes CAWSRDRPYGYTF. Full variable domain (outside the CDR3, taken from reference TRBV30 and TRBJ1-2): SQTIHQWPATLVQPVGSPLSLECTVEGTSNPNLYWYRQAAGRGLQLLFYSVGIGQISSEVPQNLSASRPQDRQFILSSKKLLLSDSGFYLCAWSRDRPYGYTFGSGTRLTVV.

This clone appeared a single time. The genes are TRBV4-1 and TRBJ1-4; D perhaps matches TRBD1 (5 bases). CDR1 is MGHRA and CDR2 is YSYEKL in the germline V gene. The CDR3 length is 18 residues. V gave up 0 bases and J gave up 8 bases, with 22 bases separating them. The CDR3 sequence is CASSQDWESGGSREKLFF. In DNA form, the CDR3 reads TGCGCCAGCAGCCAAGATTGGGAGAGCGGGGGGAGTAGAGAAAAACTGTTTTTT.

The V call is TRBV7-8, the J call TRBJ2-3; D is uncertain. This CDR3 region has 13 residues. The V end was cut by 2 bases, the J end by 7 bases, with 10 bases between. CDR1 is SGHVS, CDR2 FQNEAQ, per germline. DNA of the CDR3: TGTGCCAGCAGCTTAAGTCTCTCAAATACGCAGTATTTT. The encoded protein is CASSLSLSNTQYF.

The chain links TRBV30 to TRBJ2-7; possibly TRBD2 for D (5 bases). The CDR3 runs 13 residues. Germline CDR1 is GTSNPN and CDR2 is SVGIG (reference sequence). Between the trimmed V and J ends, which lost 4 bases and 1 base, there was a span of 11 bases. The CDR3 is CAWIPRGSYEQYF. The CDR3 DNA follows: TGTGCCTGGATTCCTCGGGGTTCCTACGAGCAGTACTTC.